This T cell receptor (beta chain) was identified in a study of blood T cell repertoires in COVID-19. CDR3 length equals 13 residues. The ends lost 11 bases at V and 6 bases at J; junction bases unmatched: 10. Germline V gene sequence: CDR1 WSHSY, CDR2 SAAADI. Libraries were prepared by immunoSEQ multiplex PCR; TCRdb keeps only in-frame clonotypes and omits some of them. This sample has about 42,000 clones, with around 94% found just once. This TCR was sampled from a man aged 45-65 years with active COVID-19. Sample: peripheral blood. This rearrangement joins TRBV10-2 to TRBJ2-1; 7 nucleotides align to TRBD1. CDR3 DNA: TGCGCCTCCGGGTCGAACAGGGGCAATGAGCAGTTCTTC. Amino acids: CASGSNRGNEQFF.